The entry below describes one TCR beta chain. This table comes from immunoSEQ multiplex PCR, and its TCRdb copy is limited to in-frame clones, with some not included. The sample contains approximately 160,000 clones, more than 75% of which appear only once. The entry originates in a study of blood T cell repertoires in COVID-19. This clonotype was sampled from a man aged 35 to 55 who had recovered from COVID-19. The sample was PBMCs or T cells enriched from blood (not recorded which).

In nucleotides, the CDR3 is TGTGCCAGCAGTGAAAGGACAGGGAGACCCGGGGAGCTGTTTTTT. It specifies CASSERTGRPGELFF. The chain links TRBV7-7 to TRBJ2-2; 8 nucleotides match TRBD1. Germline V lookup: CDR1 SSHAT, CDR2 FNYEAQ (reference sequence). The V gene end was trimmed by 6 bases and the J gene end by 6 bases; junction bases not matched to a gene: 9. This CDR3 spans 15 amino acids.